This T cell receptor beta chain was sequenced during a study of CD8 T cells in ankylosing spondylitis (dated by TCRdb to about 2017). In terms of the full investigation: The study set out to find disease-linked TCR variants by profiling T cell receptor beta repertoires in ankylosing spondylitis patients and healthy donors. In total, the full study cohort was made up of roughly 100 healthy donors and about two dozen ankylosing spondylitis patients. Samples of peripheral blood were taken, and for ankylosing spondylitis patients, synovial fluid was collected as well.

This clonotype was recorded at least ten times. Its antigen is unknown. Base qualities are not at hand, and no much larger clone is one base apart. These reads were obtained on an Illumina HiSeq 2500. TCR beta libraries were prepared by quantitative 5'-RACE with molecular barcodes. In the source study's methods: Disease-linked TCR variants were identified with a new computational method built on a probabilistic model of VDJ rearrangement. The raw public data were reprocessed by TCRdb itself: fastp quality trimming at Q25, MiXCR clonotype calling, in-frame beta chains only. Every distinct CDR3 protein forms one entry, paired with its most common genes and DNA. TCRdb's processing, not the study's, gives the V and J calls here. This sample has 130,000 or so distinct CDR3 sequences in its table, and 17% of those were observed once. Approximately 30% of the sample rests with the top ten. The germline V gene (reference sequence) provides CDR1 DFQATT and CDR2 SNEGSKA. From its cysteine to its phenylalanine, the CDR3 spans 15 amino acids. Just the 45-base CDR3 DNA is kept, in frame starting at base 1. The junction shows trimming of 6 bases on V and 5 bases on J, plus 20 bases between the germline ends.

What the work shows at the level of the full study, not this receptor alone: Blood from ankylosing spondylitis patients appeared to be characterized by a TCR beta motif composed of under 10 highly homologous amino acid variants. Significant enrichment of the disease-linked clones was reported in matched synovial fluid samples from ankylosing spondylitis patients. The disease-linked clones had a CD8+ phenotype and were found at relatively low frequencies in peripheral blood. Some of the motif variants had been reported before in the synovial fluid and blood of reactive arthritis patients, a finding that suggests common disease-initiation mechanisms.

Sequenced input: blood, either unsorted or a sorted T cell fraction (not recorded which). In this chain, TRBV20-1 is recombined with TRBJ1-5; the D gene is perhaps TRBD1, from 5 matching bases. The receptor's source is a male donor with ankylosing spondylitis. DNA sequence: TGCAGTGCCCTAGGGCCAGGGTTGAACGATCAGCCCCAGCATTTT. It encodes CSALGPGLNDQPQHF.